Below, one T cell receptor beta chain is given with its context. Antigen: not known. This entry is derived from a study of shared clonotypes between healthy human individuals. Study findings and constraints: Naive subsets generally had larger estimated richness than memory subsets. When naive CD4 clonotypes were compared across several donors, around 5% were shared.

The CDR3 spans 13 residues. The ends lost 5 bases at V and 6 bases at J; junction bases unmatched: 5. Germline V gene lookup returns CDR1 SGHRS and CDR2 YFSETQ. Running of the assay took place at deep level. TCRdb's table, derived via immunoSEQ multiplex PCR, lists solely in-frame clones and lacks some. The profile shows roughly 500,000 clones, almost 97% of them singletons. The sequence was obtained from a woman aged 25 to 39 in good health. This rearrangement joins TRBV5-1 to TRBJ2-7, with TRBD2 matching over 10 bases. Sequencing was performed on naive CD4+ T cells sorted from blood. Subset noted: CD45RA+ positively selected. The CDR3 protein is CASSLAGEVEQYF. DNA for the CDR3: TGCGCCAGCAGTCTAGCGGGAGAGGTCGAGCAGTACTTC.